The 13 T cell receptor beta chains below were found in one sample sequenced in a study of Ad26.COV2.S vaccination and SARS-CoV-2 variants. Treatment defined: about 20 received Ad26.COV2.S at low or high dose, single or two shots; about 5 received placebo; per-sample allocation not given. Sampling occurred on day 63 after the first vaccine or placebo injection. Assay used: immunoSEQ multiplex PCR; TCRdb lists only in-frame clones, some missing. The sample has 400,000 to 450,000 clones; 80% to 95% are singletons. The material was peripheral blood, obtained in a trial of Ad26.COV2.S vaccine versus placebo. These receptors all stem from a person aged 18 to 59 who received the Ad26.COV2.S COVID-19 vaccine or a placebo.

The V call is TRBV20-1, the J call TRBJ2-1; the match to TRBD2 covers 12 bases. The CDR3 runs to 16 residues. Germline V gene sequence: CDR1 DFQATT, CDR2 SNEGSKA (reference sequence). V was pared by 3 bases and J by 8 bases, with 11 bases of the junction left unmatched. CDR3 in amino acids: CSASSLAGGPIDEQFF. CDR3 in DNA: TGCAGTGCTAGTTCCCTAGCGGGAGGGCCTATAGATGAGCAGTTCTTC.

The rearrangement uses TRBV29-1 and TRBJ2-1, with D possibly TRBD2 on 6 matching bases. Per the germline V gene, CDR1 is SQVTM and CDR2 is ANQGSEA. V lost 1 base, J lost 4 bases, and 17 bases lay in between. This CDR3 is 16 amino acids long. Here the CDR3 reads CSVEAGEEDWYNEQFF. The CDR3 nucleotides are TGCAGCGTTGAAGCGGGAGAGGAGGACTGGTACAATGAGCAGTTCTTC.

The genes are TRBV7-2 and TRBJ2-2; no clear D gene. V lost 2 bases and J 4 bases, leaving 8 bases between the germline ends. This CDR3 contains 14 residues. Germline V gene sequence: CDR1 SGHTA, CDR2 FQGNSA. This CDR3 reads CASSLFKLTGELFF. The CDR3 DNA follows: TGTGCCAGCAGCTTATTCAAACTCACCGGGGAGCTGTTTTTT.

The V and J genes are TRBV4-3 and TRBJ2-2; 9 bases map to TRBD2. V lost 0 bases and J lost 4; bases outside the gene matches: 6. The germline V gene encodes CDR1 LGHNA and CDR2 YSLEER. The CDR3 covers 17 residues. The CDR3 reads CASSQDEAGGITGELFF. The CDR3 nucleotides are TGCGCCAGCAGCCAAGATGAGGCGGGAGGGATCACCGGGGAGCTGTTTTTT.

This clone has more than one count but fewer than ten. This CDR3 reads CASSYRGRITEAFF. CDR3 DNA sequence: TGTGCCAGCAGCTACAGGGGGCGGATCACTGAAGCTTTCTTT. The chain recombines TRBV2 with TRBJ1-1; TRBD1 matches 9 bases. The CDR3 is made up of 14 amino acids. J lost 4 bases, V lost 6 bases, and 6 bases had no gene match. The germline V gene encodes CDR1 SNHLY and CDR2 FYNNEI.

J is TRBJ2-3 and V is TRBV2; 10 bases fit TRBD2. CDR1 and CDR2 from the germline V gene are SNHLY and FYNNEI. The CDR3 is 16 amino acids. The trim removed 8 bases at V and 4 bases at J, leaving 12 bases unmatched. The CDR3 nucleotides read TGTGCCAGCGGCACCCCACTAGCGGGATCTTCAGATACGCAGTATTTT. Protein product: CASGTPLAGSSDTQYF.

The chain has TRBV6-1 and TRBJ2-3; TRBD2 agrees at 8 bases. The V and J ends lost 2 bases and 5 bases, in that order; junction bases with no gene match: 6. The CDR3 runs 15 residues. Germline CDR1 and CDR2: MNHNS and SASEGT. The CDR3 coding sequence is TGTGCCAGCAGTGAAACTTTGAGCGGGAGAGATACGCAGTATTTT. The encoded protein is CASSETLSGRDTQYF.

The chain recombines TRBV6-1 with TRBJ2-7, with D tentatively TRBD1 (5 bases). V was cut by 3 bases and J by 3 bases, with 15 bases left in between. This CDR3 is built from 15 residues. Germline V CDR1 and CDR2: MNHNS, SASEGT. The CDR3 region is CASSDQGRRGYEQYF. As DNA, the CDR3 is TGTGCCAGCAGTGACCAGGGTAGGAGAGGCTACGAGCAGTACTTC.

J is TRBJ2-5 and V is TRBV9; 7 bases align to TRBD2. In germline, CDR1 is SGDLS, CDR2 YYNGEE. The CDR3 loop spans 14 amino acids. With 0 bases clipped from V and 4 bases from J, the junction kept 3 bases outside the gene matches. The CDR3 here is CASSVGGGAETQYF. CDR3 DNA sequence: TGTGCCAGCAGCGTAGGCGGGGGAGCAGAGACCCAGTACTTC. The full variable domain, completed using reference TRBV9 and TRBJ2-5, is DSGVTQTPKHLITATGQRVTLRCSPRSGDLSVYWYQQSLDQGLQFLIQYYNGEERAKGNILERFSAQQFPDLHSELNLSSLELGDSALYFCASSVGGGAETQYFGPGTRLLVL.

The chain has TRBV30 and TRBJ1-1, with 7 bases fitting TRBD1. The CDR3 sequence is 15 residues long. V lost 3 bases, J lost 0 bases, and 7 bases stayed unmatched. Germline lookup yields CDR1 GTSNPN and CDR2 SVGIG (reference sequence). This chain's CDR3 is CAWRSRQGMNTEAFF. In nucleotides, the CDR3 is TGTGCCTGGAGGTCTAGACAGGGCATGAACACTGAAGCTTTCTTT.

The CDR3 sequence: CAWTSGRENTEAFF. The CDR3 region has the DNA TGTGCCTGGACCTCCGGGCGGGAGAACACTGAAGCTTTCTTT. The chain recombines TRBV30 with TRBJ1-1; D is unclear. V was cut by 4 bases and J by 1 base, with 13 bases left in between. The CDR3 runs to 14 residues. Germline values: CDR1 GTSNPN, CDR2 SVGIG (reference sequence). Variable domain in full (rest from reference TRBV30 and TRBJ1-1): SQTIHQWPATLVQPVGSPLSLECTVEGTSNPNLYWYRQAAGRGLQLLFYSVGIGQISSEVPQNLSASRPQDRQFILSSKKLLLSDSGFYLCAWTSGRENTEAFFGQGTRLTVV.

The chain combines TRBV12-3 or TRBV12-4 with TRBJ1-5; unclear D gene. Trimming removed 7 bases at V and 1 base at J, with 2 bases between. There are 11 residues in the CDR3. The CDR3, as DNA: TGTGCCAGCATAAGCAATCAGCCCCAGCATTTT. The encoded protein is CASISNQPQHF.

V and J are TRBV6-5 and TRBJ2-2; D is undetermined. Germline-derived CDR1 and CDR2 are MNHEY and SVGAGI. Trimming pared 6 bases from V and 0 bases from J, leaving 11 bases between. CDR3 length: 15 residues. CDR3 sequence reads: CASRSDPANTGELFF. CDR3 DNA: TGTGCCAGCAGATCGGACCCCGCGAACACCGGGGAGCTGTTTTTT.